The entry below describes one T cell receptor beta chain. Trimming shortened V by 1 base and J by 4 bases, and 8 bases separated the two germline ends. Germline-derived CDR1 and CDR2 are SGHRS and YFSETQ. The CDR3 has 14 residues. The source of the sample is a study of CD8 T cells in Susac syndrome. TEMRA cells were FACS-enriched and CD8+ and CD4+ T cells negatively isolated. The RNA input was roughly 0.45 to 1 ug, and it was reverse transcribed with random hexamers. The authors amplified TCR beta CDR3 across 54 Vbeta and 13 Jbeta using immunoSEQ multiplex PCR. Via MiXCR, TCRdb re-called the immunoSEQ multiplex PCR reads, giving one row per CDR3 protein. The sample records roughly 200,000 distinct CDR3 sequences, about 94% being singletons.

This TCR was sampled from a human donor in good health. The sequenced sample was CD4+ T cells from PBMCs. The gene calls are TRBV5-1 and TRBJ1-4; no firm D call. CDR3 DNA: TGCGCCAGCAGCTTGCTCGATTTTAATGAAAAACTGTTTTTT. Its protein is CASSLLDFNEKLFF.